This T cell receptor (beta chain) was found in a study of prognosis after radiotherapy for stage I lung cancer (dated by TCRdb to about 2021). About the investigation overall: Between April 2018 and January 2019, fewer than 20 stage I NSCLC patients were enrolled in Nanjing, China. Oligometastatic NSCLC after surgical resection of the primary tumor was present in 4 or 5 patients, while newly diagnosed primary stage I lung tumors were present in fourteen. Every patient was regarded as medically inoperable, because of comorbidities in around eleven cases and refusal of surgery in seven or eight cases. The cohort was made up of about a dozen men and several women, with a median age of 74.5 years and an age range of about 50 to 95 years. On tumor histology, about 12 patients had adenocarcinoma and several had squamous cell carcinoma. SBRT was delivered in 3 to 5 fractions with a biologically effective dose of at least 100 Gy, and image-guided IMRT or VMAT was used for delivery. SBRT was not combined with any concurrent therapy in any patient. Distant metastases were developed by four of the 19 patients after SBRT, at a median of around seven months, whereas no significant progression was observed in the other 15 patients. Peripheral blood TCR beta repertoires were profiled in stage I NSCLC patients before and after stereotactic body radiotherapy, and the repertoires were related to distant failure. A total of roughly 38 blood samples from approximately 19 patients were sequenced, with one sample obtained before and one obtained after SBRT for each patient. General conclusions and limits of the study: Tumor specificity of expanded TCR clones was not determined. A decrease in unique TCR clone counts was observed after SBRT (median roughly 10,000 before versus more than 6,000 after; Wilcoxon paired P=0.011). Post-SBRT Shannon entropy and its change from baseline were lower in patients who developed distant metastases; baseline Shannon entropy was not associated with metastases. Limitations of the study included a small cohort and short follow-up, and the study findings need independent validation. No adjustment for multiple comparisons was applied to any of the reported P values. TRBV and TRBJ usage frequencies reportedly varied with metastasis status, involving two V genes at baseline and ten or so V and two J genes after SBRT.

The TCR beta CDR3 region was amplified from genomic DNA by two rounds of multiplex PCR. The first PCR round used primers specific to each TRBV and TRBJ gene, and the primer sequences were filed in Chinese patent CN105087789A. Universal primers were used in the second round of PCR. The Roche High Pure PCR Template Preparation Kit was used to extract genomic DNA from the frozen PBMCs. An Illumina HiSeq 3000 was used to sequence the libraries paired-end with 151 bp reads. In the original analysis: CutAdapt was used to remove raw reads lacking the multiplex PCR primer sequences. Using PEAR, the high-quality paired reads were merged into contigs. By aligning each contig to reference sequences, MiXCR assigned the TRB V, D and J gene segments to that contig. To remove sequencing errors, CDR3 sequences were clustered according to base quality and sequence similarity. Shannon entropy normalized by the natural log of productive TCR sequence number was used as the measure of diversity. Clonality was defined as one minus Shannon entropy divided by the natural log of the number of unique clonotypes. The Youden index of ROC curves was used to select progression-free survival cut-offs for repertoire metrics, and analyses were performed in R 3.5.3. TCRdb cleaned the public reads at Q25 with fastp, built clones with MiXCR and kept in-frame beta chains. Every distinct CDR3 protein forms one entry, paired with its most common genes and DNA. TCRdb's processing, not the study's, gives the V and J calls here. A total of tens of thousands of distinct CDR3 sequences appear in this sample, roughly 52% of them only once. Approximately 15% of the sample belongs to the ten largest clones.

No patient had a history of other malignancies or prior chemotherapy or radiotherapy, and all had node-negative disease on CT and PET/CT. At each of two time points, about 6.3 milliliters of peripheral venous blood were collected in EDTA tubes. PBMCs were isolated by Ficoll-Paque Plus density-gradient centrifugation. Right after collection, samples were kept at -80 degrees C until analysis. The V end loses 5 bases and the J end loses 8 bases, and a stretch of 14 bases separates them. CDR1 and CDR2, looked up from the germline V gene, are MNHEY and SVGEGT. There are 13 amino acids in the CDR3, from cysteine to phenylalanine inclusive. Just the 39-base CDR3 DNA is kept, in frame starting at base 1. To note about this clonotype: The antigen this receptor binds is unknown. No per-base quality is available; no much larger clone lies one base away.

This TCR was recovered from a donor of 50 years or more with non-small cell lung cancer. This material consisted of PBMCs, taken before or after stereotactic body radiation therapy (not recorded which). Recombination connected TRBV6-2 or TRBV6-3 to TRBJ2-3, with TRBD1 tentatively as D gene (5 bases match). The CDR3 region reads CASSETTVSTQYF. The DNA sequence is as follows: TGTGCCAGCAGTGAAACGACAGTATCTACGCAGTATTTT.